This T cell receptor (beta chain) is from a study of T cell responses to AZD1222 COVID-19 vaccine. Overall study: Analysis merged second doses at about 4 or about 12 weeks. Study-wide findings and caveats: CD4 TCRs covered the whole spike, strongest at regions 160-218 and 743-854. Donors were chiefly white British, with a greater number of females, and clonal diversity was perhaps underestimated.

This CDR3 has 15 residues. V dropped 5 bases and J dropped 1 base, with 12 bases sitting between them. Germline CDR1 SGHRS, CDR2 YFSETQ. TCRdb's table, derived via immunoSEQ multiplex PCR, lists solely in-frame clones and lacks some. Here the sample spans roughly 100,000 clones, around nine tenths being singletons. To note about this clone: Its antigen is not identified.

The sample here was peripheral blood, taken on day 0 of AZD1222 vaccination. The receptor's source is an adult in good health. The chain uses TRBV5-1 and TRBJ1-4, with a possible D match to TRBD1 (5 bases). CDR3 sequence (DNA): TGCGCCAGCAGTCTGGGGGGGAAAACTAATGAAAAACTGTTTTTT. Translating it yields CASSLGGKTNEKLFF.